The sequence of this T cell receptor (beta chain) was determined in a study of cytomegalovirus exposure and HLA in healthy donors. 13 Jbeta primers and 60 Vbeta primers were used for the PCR. Sequencing used immunoSEQ multiplex PCR; TCRdb keeps in-frame clones, though not all of them. The sample yields approximately 120,000 clones, about 76% seen once. This clone was counted a few times. Unmatched junction bases numbered 10, after V lost 2 bases and J lost 0 bases. Germline V lookup: CDR1 SGHRS, CDR2 YFSETQ. The length of the CDR3 is 17 residues. V and J are TRBV5-1 and TRBJ1-1; TRBD1 aligns across 7 bases. This receptor was taken from a man aged 35 to 55 in good health and CMV-seronegative. The source material was PBMCs. CDR3: CASSFTYRGLMNTEAFF. The CDR3 nucleotides are TGCGCCAGCAGCTTCACGTACAGGGGCCTCATGAACACTGAAGCTTTCTTT.